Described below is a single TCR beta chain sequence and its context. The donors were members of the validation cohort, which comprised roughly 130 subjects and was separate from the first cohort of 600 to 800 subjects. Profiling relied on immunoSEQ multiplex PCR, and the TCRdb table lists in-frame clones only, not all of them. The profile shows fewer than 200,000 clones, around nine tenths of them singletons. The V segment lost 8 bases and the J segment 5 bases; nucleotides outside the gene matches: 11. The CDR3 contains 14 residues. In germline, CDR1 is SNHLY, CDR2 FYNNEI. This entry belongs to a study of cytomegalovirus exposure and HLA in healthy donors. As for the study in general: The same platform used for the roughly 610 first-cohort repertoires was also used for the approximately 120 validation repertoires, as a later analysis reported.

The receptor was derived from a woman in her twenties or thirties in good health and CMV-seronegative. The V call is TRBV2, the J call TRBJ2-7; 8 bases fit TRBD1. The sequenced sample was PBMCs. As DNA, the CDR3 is TGTGCCAGCGGGGTTTCTGACAGGGGAGACGAGCAGTACTTC. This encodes CASGVSDRGDEQYF.